This TCR beta chain was recovered during a study of naive and memory T cell subsets. Study results and limitations: TCR transcript changes with activation or differentiation may affect this RNA method.

Treatment noted: skin biopsy from PPD injection site in Mantoux-positive individual. An oligonucleotide containing a UMI was ligated to the 3' end of TCR cDNA. Skin biopsies came from PPD injection sites in Mantoux-positive individuals. As to this clonotype: Antigen unknown.

Germline-derived CDR1 and CDR2 are MDHEN and SYDVKM. Losses at the gene ends were 6 bases for V and 9 bases for J; bases not matched to a gene: 4. The CDR3 covers 14 residues. The SP2 primer and nested alpha and beta constant region primers amplified ligated cDNA in four rounds. Reverse transcription of blood and skin TCR RNA was primed at alpha and beta constant regions. One entry per CDR3 protein, called by TCRdb with MiXCR from the UMI-ligation and nested PCR reads. Of 20,000 to 25,000 distinct CDR3 sequences in the sample, roughly 6% were seen once. Material: skin, obtained from a tuberculin skin test site. This rearrangement joins TRBV28 to TRBJ1-6; TRBD1 matches 11 bases. The receptor's source is an adult in good health. DNA of the CDR3: TGTGCCAGCAGCGCCGGGACAGGGGGTTCACCCCTCCACTTT. Protein: CASSAGTGGSPLHF.